This T cell receptor (beta chain) was identified in a study of cytomegalovirus exposure and HLA in healthy donors. Study outcomes and limitations: A later analysis showed that HLA-associated TCR beta chains had undergone more clonal expansion than equally common others. Cytomegalovirus-associated status was assigned to approximately 160 TCR beta chains.

Both 60 Vbeta primers and 13 Jbeta primers went into the PCR. The repertoire was sequenced with immunoSEQ multiplex PCR; TCRdb's copy has only in-frame clones and lacks some. Recorded for this sample: some 150,000 clones. With regard to this clone: The antigen remains undetermined.

This clonotype originated in a man between 40 and 49 years old in good health and CMV-seronegative. The sample taken for sequencing was PBMCs.

The CDR3 sequence is CASREGTVGFEQYF. The DNA of the CDR3 is TGTGCCAGCAGGGAGGGGACAGTAGGATTCGAGCAGTACTTC. This sequence joins TRBV28 and TRBJ2-7; D might be TRBD1 (7 bases). Germline V lookup: CDR1 MDHEN, CDR2 SYDVKM. The CDR3 spans 14 residues. Trimming cost V 6 bases and J 6 bases, with 18 bases left between them.